The next 30 T cell receptor beta chains were all read from a single sample in a study of read filtering for tumor transcriptome and immune sequencing. From about 0.4 ug of RNA, a library with molecular barcoded alpha/delta and beta/gamma adaptors was made. TCRdb reanalysed the reads using MiXCR and keeps one entry per CDR3 protein. This sample has 85,000 or so distinct CDR3 sequences, with roughly an eighth found just once. The sequencing sample was made of a population of CD138-negative cells sorted from bone marrow. The receptors stem from a donor over 35 with multiple myeloma.

This clonotype was counted ten times or more. The CDR3 DNA reads as TGCGCCAGCAGCTTGGGGCCAGCGGGAGGGCCGAATGAGCAGTTCTTC. It encodes CASSLGPAGGPNEQFF. The chain links TRBV5-1 to TRBJ2-1; TRBD2 aligns across 10 bases. Looked up from germline, CDR1 is SGHRS and CDR2 is YFSETQ. Unmatched junction bases numbered 7, after V lost 0 bases and J lost 7 bases. The CDR3 is 16 residues long.

In regard to this clonotype: This may stem from a read error, because a much larger clone lies one nucleotide away. This chain uses TRBV5-1 with TRBJ2-1, with a possible D match to TRBD2 (6 bases). Germline-derived CDR1 and CDR2 are SGHRS and YFSETQ. The CDR3 spans 15 residues. The germline V and J ends were trimmed by 6 bases and 6 bases, with 19 bases remaining between them. The CDR3 reads CASKVRASGANEQFF. The CDR3 region has the DNA TGCGCCAGCAAGGTGAGAGCTTCGGGAGCCAATGAGCAGTTCTTC.

There are many counts of this clonotype. The V gene is TRBV20-1, the J gene TRBJ2-3, with 9 bases matching TRBD2. Germline loops: CDR1 DFQATT, CDR2 SNEGSKA (reference sequence). Trimming took 7 bases from V and 7 from J; bases not matched to a gene: 15. This CDR3 spans 15 amino acids. The CDR3 protein is CSGGVRAGGPNTQYF. The DNA of the CDR3 is TGCAGTGGGGGGGTACGAGCGGGAGGACCCAATACGCAGTATTTT.

In its sample, this clonotype was seen many times. A much larger clonotype is one base distant, so this may be a read error. The V and J genes are TRBV7-2 and TRBJ2-1; 7 bases are a match to TRBD2. The CDR3 is made up of 14 amino acids. CDR1 SGHTA and CDR2 FQGNSA come from the germline V gene. CDR3 amino acids: CASSSGLGYNAQFF. The CDR3, as DNA: TGTGCCAGCAGCTCCGGACTAGGCTACAATGCGCAGTTCTTC.

This clonotype was recorded at least ten times. The chain combines TRBV3-1 with TRBJ2-7; D possibly matches TRBD1 or TRBD2 (5 bases each). The CDR3 consists of 15 residues. Germline assignment: CDR1 LGHDT and CDR2 YNNKEL (reference sequence). With 3 bases removed from V and 2 bases from J, the gap between germline ends came to 14 bases. In nucleotides, the CDR3 is TGTGCCAGCAGCCAGGACTGGGGCTGGGCCTACGAGCAGTACTTC. This codes for CASSQDWGWAYEQYF.

At least ten counts were recorded for this clonotype. This chain uses TRBV30 with TRBJ2-5; 8 bases line up with TRBD2. Germline V lookup: CDR1 GTSNPN, CDR2 SVGIG (reference sequence). Trimming cost V 1 base and J 4 bases; bases outside gene matches: 11. The CDR3 sequence is 16 residues long. DNA of the CDR3: TGTGCCTGGAGTGAAGGAGGACTAGCCTCCTCAGAGACCCAGTACTTC. Its protein is CAWSEGGLASSETQYF.

This clonotype has a count of ten or more. The chain carries TRBV6-6 and TRBJ2-1; TRBD2 agrees at 15 bases. Germline V gene lookup returns CDR1 MNHNY and CDR2 SVGAGI (reference sequence). J lost 0 bases, V lost 8 bases, and 23 bases had no gene match. This CDR3 is built from 23 residues. The CDR3 region has the DNA TGTGCCAGCGGTTCCGAATCCACACACCCCGGGACTAGCGGGGGGAGCTCCTACAATGAGCAGTTCTTC. This translates into CASGSESTHPGTSGGSSYNEQFF.

This clonotype was picked up many times. CDR3 amino acids: CASSLSSGGLNTGELFF. Written as DNA, the CDR3 is TGCGCCAGCAGCTTGAGTAGCGGGGGACTCAACACCGGGGAGCTGTTTTTT. The gene calls are TRBV5-1 and TRBJ2-2; 9 nucleotides agree with TRBD2. Germline CDR1 SGHRS, CDR2 YFSETQ. V lost 1 base to trimming and J lost 2 bases; unmatched junction nucleotides: 6. The CDR3 has 17 residues.

This clonotype has a count of ten or more. The J gene is TRBJ2-3, the V gene TRBV20-1; 11 bases are shared with TRBD2. Germline V lookup: CDR1 DFQATT, CDR2 SNEGSKA (reference sequence). This CDR3 is built from 15 residues. Losses at the gene ends were 6 bases for V and 3 bases for J; bases not matched to a gene: 8. The CDR3 DNA reads TGCAGTGCATCTACTAGCGGGAGTGGAACAGATACGCAGTATTTT. Translating gives CSASTSGSGTDTQYF.

This clonotype was detected many times. The rearrangement links TRBV29-1 to TRBJ2-2; the match to TRBD2 covers 10 bases. Trimming took 7 bases from V and 1 from J; bases not matched to a gene: 6. The CDR3 consists of 15 residues. Germline CDR1 and CDR2: SQVTM and ANQGSEA. The CDR3 loop reads CSASSGRGNTGELFF. CDR3 coding DNA: TGCAGCGCTTCTAGCGGGAGAGGGAACACCGGGGAGCTGTTTTTT.

This clonotype turned up a few times. Without the conserved terminal phenylalanine or tryptophan, this CDR3 likely stems from a read error. V gene TRBV7-9 combines with J gene TRBJ1-2; D is uncertain. V shed 1 base and J shed 3 bases, with 12 bases lying between them. Germline-derived CDR1 and CDR2 are SEHNR and FQNEAQ (reference sequence). CDR3 length equals 15 residues. This chain's CDR3 is CASSLGNPAYYGYTS. Here the CDR3 DNA reads TGTGCCAGCAGCTTAGGAAATCCGGCCTACTATGGCTACACCTCC.

As to this clonotype: A much larger clone differs from this one at a single base, so this may be a read error. The V call is TRBV20-1, the J call TRBJ2-4; 9 positions agree with TRBD1. In germline, CDR1 is DFQATT, CDR2 SNEGSKA (reference sequence). The CDR3 totals 13 residues. The CDR3, as DNA: TGCGGTGCTCACAGGGGGCGCATGAACATTCAGTACTTC. Translation: CGAHRGRMNIQYF.

This clonotype was counted ten times or more. The chain recombines TRBV5-1 with TRBJ2-7; D not resolved. Germline V lookup: CDR1 SGHRS, CDR2 YFSETQ. Trimming cost V 0 bases and J 1 base, with 11 bases left between them. This CDR3 is 15 amino acids long. In DNA form, the CDR3 reads TGCGCCAGCAGCTTGGAGGGCCGGGCGTCCTACGAGCAGTACTTC. It is translated as CASSLEGRASYEQYF.

This clonotype was seen only a few times. The chain recombines TRBV4-1 with TRBJ2-3, with a weak D call TRBD2 (5 bases). This CDR3 is built from 14 residues. The ends were cut back, 0 bases at V and 6 bases at J, with 10 bases in the middle. Germline assignment: CDR1 MGHRA and CDR2 YSYEKL. The DNA for the CDR3 is TGCGCCAGCAGCCAAGATTCGGGGTTTGATACGCAGTATTTT. This sequence encodes CASSQDSGFDTQYF.

The sample holds many counts of this clonotype. The rearrangement links TRBV2 to TRBJ1-1, with 7 positions matching TRBD1. Germline V gene data show CDR1 as SNHLY and CDR2 as FYNNEI. V shed 0 bases, J shed 0 bases, and the junction held 10 bases outside the gene matches. This CDR3 spans 18 amino acids. DNA for the CDR3: TGTGCCAGCAGTGAAGCAGGCCCCCGACAGGGCGTGAACACTGAAGCTTTCTTT. Its protein is CASSEAGPRQGVNTEAFF.

This clonotype was detected many times. The CDR3 is CSVSRGLAQETQYF. Here the CDR3 DNA reads TGCAGCGTATCCAGGGGTTTGGCCCAAGAGACCCAGTACTTC. V is TRBV29-1 and J is TRBJ2-5; perhaps TRBD1 as D (6 bases). With 6 bases removed from V and 1 base from J, the gap between germline ends came to 15 bases. Germline CDR1 and CDR2: SQVTM and ANQGSEA. The CDR3 covers 14 residues.

This clonotype was recorded at least ten times. V gene TRBV7-3 combines with J gene TRBJ2-6; no reliable D call. The CDR3 is made up of 17 amino acids. V lost 3 bases, J lost 1 base, and 13 bases lay in between. Looked up from germline, CDR1 is SGHTA and CDR2 is FQGTGA. In nucleotides, the CDR3 is TGTGCCAGCAGCTTGGGTCCGCCGCTTTCTGGGGCCAACGTCCTGACTTTC. Translated, it gives CASSLGPPLSGANVLTF.

Many counts were recorded for this clonotype. The chain carries TRBV5-1 and TRBJ1-1; D not resolved. Trimming cost V 4 bases and J 6 bases, with 16 bases left between them. The length of the CDR3 is 14 residues. Per the germline V gene, CDR1 is SGHRS and CDR2 is YFSETQ. The CDR3 is CASSPQAPGAEAFF. CDR3 coding DNA: TGCGCCAGCAGCCCCCAAGCGCCAGGAGCTGAAGCTTTCTTT.

This clonotype has ten or more counts. This chain links TRBV11-3 with TRBJ2-5; 7 bases are shared with TRBD1. The CDR3 length is 13 residues. CDR1 and CDR2 (germline): SGHNT, YENEEA. Germline trimming cut 5 bases from V and 5 bases from J; bases unmatched to any gene: 5. In DNA form, the CDR3 reads TGTGCCAGCAGCGGACAGGACGGGGAGACCCAGTACTTC. Translation: CASSGQDGETQYF.

This clonotype was detected many times. The chain recombines TRBV19 with TRBJ2-7, with D perhaps TRBD1 (5 bases). The CDR3 is 13 amino acids. Germline V gene lookup returns CDR1 LNHDA and CDR2 SQIVND (reference sequence). Trimming took 3 bases from V and 3 from J, leaving 9 bases between them. The CDR3 DNA reads as TGTGCCAGTAGTATCGGTAGGGGCTACGAGCAGTACTTC. The encoded protein is CASSIGRGYEQYF.

This clonotype was seen repeatedly, ten times or more. This chain uses TRBV10-3 with TRBJ2-7; 7 bases align to TRBD2. The CDR3 sequence is 14 residues long. From germline, CDR1 is ENHRY and CDR2 SYGVKD. V lost 7 bases, J lost 0 bases, and 6 bases stayed unmatched. DNA for the CDR3: TGTGCCATCATGGGTGCGGGAGACTCCTACGAGCAGTACTTC. Protein product: CAIMGAGDSYEQYF.

The table lists this clonotype with many counts. This chain joins TRBV4-2 and TRBJ2-3; TRBD1 aligns across 10 bases. CDR3 length equals 17 residues. In germline, CDR1 is LGHNA, CDR2 YNFKEQ. The V and J ends lost 4 bases and 7 bases, in that order; junction bases with no gene match: 14. CDR3 sequence (DNA): TGTGCCAGCAGCCCTACGGGGACAGGGGACGCGAGGAATACGCAGTATTTT. Its translation is CASSPTGTGDARNTQYF.

This clonotype came up once. Being one base from a much bigger clone, this may be a read error. The chain recombines TRBV3-1 with TRBJ1-1; D remains unclear. V was clipped by 2 bases and J by 0 bases, with 1 base between them. The germline CDR1 and CDR2 sequences are LGHDT and YNNKEL (reference sequence). This CDR3 has 12 amino acids. The CDR3 sequence is CASSQMNTEAFF. The CDR3 bases are TGTGCCAGCAGCCAAATGAACACTGAAGCTTTCTTT. Supplemented by reference TRBV3-1 and TRBJ1-1, the full variable domain reads DTAVSQTPKYLVTQMGNDKSIKCEQNLGHDTMYWYKQDSKKFLKIMFSYNNKELIINETVPNRFSPKSPDKAHLNLHINSLELGDSAVYFCASSQMNTEAFFGQGTRLTVV.

The chain recombines TRBV25-1 with TRBJ2-3; D remains unclear. The CDR3 covers 17 residues. Germline V gene lookup returns CDR1 MGHDK and CDR2 SYGVNS. V was clipped by 2 bases and J by 0 bases, with 15 bases between them. In DNA form, the CDR3 reads TGTGCCAGCAGTGAACGGGCCCGCGAACCTAGCACAGATACGCAGTATTTT. Residues: CASSERAREPSTDTQYF. Based on the CDR3 plus reference TRBV25-1 and TRBJ2-3, the full variable domain is EADIYQTPRYLVIGTGKKITLECSQTMGHDKMYWYQQDPGMELHLIHYSYGVNSTEKGDLSSESTVSRIRTEHFPLTLESARPSHTSQYLCASSERAREPSTDTQYFGPGTRLTVL.

In this sample, this clonotype turned up many times. The gene calls are TRBV15 and TRBJ1-5; D remains ambiguous. V lost 0 bases to trimming and J lost 0 bases, with 12 bases between them. Germline V gene lookup returns CDR1 LNHNV and CDR2 YYDKDF (reference sequence). The CDR3 is 17 amino acids. The DNA for the CDR3 is TGTGCCACCAGCAGAGATCATTCACGGTATAGCAATCAGCCCCAGCATTTT. Its translation is CATSRDHSRYSNQPQHF.

This clonotype has ten or more counts. The V and J genes are TRBV29-1 and TRBJ2-3; 7 nucleotides agree with TRBD1. The V gene end was trimmed by 1 base and the J gene end by 5 bases; junction bases not matched to a gene: 6. Germline V gives CDR1 SQVTM, CDR2 ANQGSEA. This CDR3 contains 14 residues. CDR3 sequence reads: CSVEGDRVRDTQYF. The CDR3 nucleotides read TGCAGCGTTGAAGGCGACAGGGTCAGAGATACGCAGTATTTT.

Ten or more counts support this clonotype. The J gene is TRBJ2-1, the V gene TRBV7-9; 9 nucleotides align to TRBD2. The CDR3 is 16 residues long. Germline CDR1 SEHNR, CDR2 FQNEAQ (reference sequence). J gave up 5 bases and V 5 bases, and 10 bases lay outside the gene matches. The CDR3 bases are TGTGCCAGCAGCCCCCCGGTACTAGCGGGCAACAATGAGCAGTTCTTC. Protein product: CASSPPVLAGNNEQFF.

This clonotype was detected only a few times. The J gene is TRBJ2-7, the V gene TRBV6-5; D remains unclear. Trimming cost V 6 bases and J 2 bases, with 8 bases left between them. Germline CDR1 is MNHEY and CDR2 is SVGAGI. The CDR3 consists of 12 residues. The CDR3 coding sequence is TGTGCCAGCAGCACCAGTACCTACGAGCAGTACTTC. It codes for CASSTSTYEQYF.

This chain uses TRBV6-1 with TRBJ1-1; TRBD1 aligns across 7 bases. J lost 4 bases, V lost 6 bases, and 5 bases had no gene match. CDR1 and CDR2 from the germline V gene are MNHNS and SASEGT. CDR3 length: 13 residues. In DNA form, the CDR3 reads TGTGCCAGCAGGTGGGACAGAAGCACTGAAGCTTTCTTT. Encoded protein: CASRWDRSTEAFF.

In this sample, this clonotype turned up many times. The genes are TRBV5-1 and TRBJ1-1, with TRBD1 identical over 8 bases. CDR1 is SGHRS and CDR2 is YFSETQ in the germline V gene. CDR3 length: 15 residues. The junction had 5 bases not matched to a gene; V was cut back by 0 bases and J by 4 bases. Here the CDR3 DNA reads TGCGCCAGCAGCTTGGTGGACAGGGCGGGCACTGAAGCTTTCTTT. This codes for CASSLVDRAGTEAFF. Full variable domain (remainder filled in from reference TRBV5-1 and TRBJ1-1): KAGVTQTPRYLIKTRGQQVTLSCSPISGHRSVSWYQQTPGQGLQFLFEYFSETQRNKGNFPGRFSGRQFSNSRSEMNVSTLELGDSALYLCASSLVDRAGTEAFFGQGTRLTVV.